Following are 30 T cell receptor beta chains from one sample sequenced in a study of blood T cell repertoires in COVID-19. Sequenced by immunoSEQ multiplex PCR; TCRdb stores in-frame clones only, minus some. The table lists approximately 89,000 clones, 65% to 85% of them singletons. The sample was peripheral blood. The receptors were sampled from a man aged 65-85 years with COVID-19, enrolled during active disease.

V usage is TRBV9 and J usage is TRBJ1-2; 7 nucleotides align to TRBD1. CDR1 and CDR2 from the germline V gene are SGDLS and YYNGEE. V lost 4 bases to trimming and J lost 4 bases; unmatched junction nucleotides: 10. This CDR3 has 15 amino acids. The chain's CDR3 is CASSPTDRDPYGYTF. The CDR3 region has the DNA TGTGCCAGCAGCCCGACAGACAGGGACCCCTATGGCTACACCTTC.

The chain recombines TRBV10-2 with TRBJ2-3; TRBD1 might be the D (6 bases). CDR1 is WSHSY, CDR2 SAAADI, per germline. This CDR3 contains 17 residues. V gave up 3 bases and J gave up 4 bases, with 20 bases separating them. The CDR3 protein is CASSDHGAPRGADTQYF. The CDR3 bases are TGCGCCAGCAGTGACCATGGAGCACCCAGGGGCGCAGATACGCAGTATTTT.

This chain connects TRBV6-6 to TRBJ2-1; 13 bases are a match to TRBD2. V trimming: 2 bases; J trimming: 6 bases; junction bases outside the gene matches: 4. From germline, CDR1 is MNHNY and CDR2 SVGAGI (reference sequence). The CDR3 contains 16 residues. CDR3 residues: CASSYPGLAGSNEQFF. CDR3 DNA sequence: TGTGCCAGCAGTTACCCGGGACTAGCGGGAAGCAATGAGCAGTTCTTC.

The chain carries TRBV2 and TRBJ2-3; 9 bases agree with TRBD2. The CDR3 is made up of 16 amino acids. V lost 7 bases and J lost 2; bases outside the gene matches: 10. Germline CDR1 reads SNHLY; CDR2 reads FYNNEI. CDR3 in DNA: TGTGCCAGCACTAGGACTAGCGCAAGCTTCACAGATACGCAGTATTTT. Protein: CASTRTSASFTDTQYF. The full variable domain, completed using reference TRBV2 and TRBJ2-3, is EPEVTQTPSHQVTQMGQEVILRCVPISNHLYFYWYRQILGQKVEFLVSFYNNEISEKSEIFDDQFSVERPDGSNFTLKIRSTKLEDSAMYFCASTRTSASFTDTQYFGPGTRLTVL.

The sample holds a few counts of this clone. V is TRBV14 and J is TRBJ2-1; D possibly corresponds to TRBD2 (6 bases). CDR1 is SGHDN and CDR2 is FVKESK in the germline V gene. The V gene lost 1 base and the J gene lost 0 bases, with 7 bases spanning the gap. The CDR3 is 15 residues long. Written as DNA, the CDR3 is TGTGCCAGCAGCCAAGTGGGGGGCTCCTACAATGAGCAGTTCTTC. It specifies CASSQVGGSYNEQFF.

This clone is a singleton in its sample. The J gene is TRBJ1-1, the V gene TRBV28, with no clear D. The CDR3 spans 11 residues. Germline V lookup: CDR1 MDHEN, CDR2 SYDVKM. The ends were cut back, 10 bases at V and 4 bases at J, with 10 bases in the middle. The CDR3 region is CATTGSTEAFF. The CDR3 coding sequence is TGTGCCACCACTGGGAGCACTGAAGCTTTCTTT.

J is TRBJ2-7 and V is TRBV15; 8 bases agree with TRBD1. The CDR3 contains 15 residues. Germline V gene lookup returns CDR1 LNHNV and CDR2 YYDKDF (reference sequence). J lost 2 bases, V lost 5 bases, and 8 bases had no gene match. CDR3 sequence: CATSATGTGAYEQYF. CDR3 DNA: TGTGCCACCAGCGCAACCGGGACAGGAGCCTACGAGCAGTACTTC.

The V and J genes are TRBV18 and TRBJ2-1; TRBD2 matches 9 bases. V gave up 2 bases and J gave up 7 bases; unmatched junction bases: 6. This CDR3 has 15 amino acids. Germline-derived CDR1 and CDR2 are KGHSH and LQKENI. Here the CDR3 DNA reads TGTGCCAGCTCACCAGGGAGCGGGGGGTTTAATGAGCAGTTCTTC. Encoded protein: CASSPGSGGFNEQFF.

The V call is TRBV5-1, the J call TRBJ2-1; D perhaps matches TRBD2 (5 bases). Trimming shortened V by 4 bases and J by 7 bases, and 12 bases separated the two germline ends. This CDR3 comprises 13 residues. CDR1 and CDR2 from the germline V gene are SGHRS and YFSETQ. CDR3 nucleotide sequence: TGCGCCAGCAGCGCCGGAGGACCTAATGAGCAGTTCTTC. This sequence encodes CASSAGGPNEQFF.

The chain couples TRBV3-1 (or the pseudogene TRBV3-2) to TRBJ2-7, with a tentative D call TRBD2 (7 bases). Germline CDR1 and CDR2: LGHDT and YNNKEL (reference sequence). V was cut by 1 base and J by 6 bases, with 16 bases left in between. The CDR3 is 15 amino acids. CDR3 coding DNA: TGTGCCAGCAGCCAAGCTAGCGGATGGGGGCTCGAGCAGTACTTC. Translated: CASSQASGWGLEQYF.

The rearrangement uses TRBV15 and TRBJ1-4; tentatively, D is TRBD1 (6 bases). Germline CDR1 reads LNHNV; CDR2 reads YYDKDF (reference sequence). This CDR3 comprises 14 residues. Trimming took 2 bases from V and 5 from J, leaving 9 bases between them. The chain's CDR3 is CATSRSGQNEKLFF. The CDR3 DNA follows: TGTGCCACCAGCAGATCGGGACAAAATGAAAAACTGTTTTTT.

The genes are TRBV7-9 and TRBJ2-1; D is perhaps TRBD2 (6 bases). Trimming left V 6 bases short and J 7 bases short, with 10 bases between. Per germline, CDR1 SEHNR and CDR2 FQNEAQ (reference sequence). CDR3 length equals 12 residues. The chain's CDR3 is CASSIRGNEQFF. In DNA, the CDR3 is TGTGCCAGCAGTATTCGGGGGAATGAGCAGTTCTTC.

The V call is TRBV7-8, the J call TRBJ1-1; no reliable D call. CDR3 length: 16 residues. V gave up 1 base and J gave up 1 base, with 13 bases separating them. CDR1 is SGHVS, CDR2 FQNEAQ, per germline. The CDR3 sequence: CASSLGMVAENTEAFF. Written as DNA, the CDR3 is TGTGCCAGCAGCTTAGGGATGGTAGCAGAGAACACTGAAGCTTTCTTT.

CDR3 DNA: TGTGCCAGCAGCCGAGGAGTAGCGGGAGGGTCCTCCTACGAGCAGTACTTC. This codes for CASSRGVAGGSSYEQYF. This sequence joins TRBV3-1 (or the pseudogene TRBV3-2) and TRBJ2-7, with TRBD2 matching over 11 bases. The CDR3 runs to 17 residues. CDR1 is LGHDT and CDR2 is YNNKEL in the germline V gene (reference sequence). Losses at the gene ends were 4 bases for V and 0 bases for J; bases not matched to a gene: 8.

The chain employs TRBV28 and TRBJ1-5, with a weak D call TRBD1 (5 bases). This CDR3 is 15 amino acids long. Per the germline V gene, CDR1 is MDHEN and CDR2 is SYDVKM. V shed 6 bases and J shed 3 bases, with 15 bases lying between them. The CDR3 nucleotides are TGTGCCAGCAGCCCCCGGCGGGGGGTCAATCAGCCCCAGCATTTT. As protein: CASSPRRGVNQPQHF.

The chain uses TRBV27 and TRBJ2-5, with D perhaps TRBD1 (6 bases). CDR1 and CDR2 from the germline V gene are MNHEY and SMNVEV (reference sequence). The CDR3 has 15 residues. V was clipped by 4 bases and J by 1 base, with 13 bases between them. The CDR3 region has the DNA TGTGCCAGCAGTTGGACAGCGCCCCCCCAAGAGACCCAGTACTTC. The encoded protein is CASSWTAPPQETQYF.

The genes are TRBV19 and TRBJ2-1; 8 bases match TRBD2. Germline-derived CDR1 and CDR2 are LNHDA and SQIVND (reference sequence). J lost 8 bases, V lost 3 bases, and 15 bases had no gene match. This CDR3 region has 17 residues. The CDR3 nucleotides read TGTGCCAGTAGTATGGTCCGGGGGGGCCGGAATACCGATGAGCAGTTCTTC. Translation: CASSMVRGGRNTDEQFF.

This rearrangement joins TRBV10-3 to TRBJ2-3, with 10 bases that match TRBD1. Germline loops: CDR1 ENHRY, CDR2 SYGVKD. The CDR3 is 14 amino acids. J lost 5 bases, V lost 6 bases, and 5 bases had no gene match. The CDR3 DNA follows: TGTGCCATCAGCGGGACAGGGGCGGGAGATACGCAGTATTTT. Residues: CAISGTGAGDTQYF.

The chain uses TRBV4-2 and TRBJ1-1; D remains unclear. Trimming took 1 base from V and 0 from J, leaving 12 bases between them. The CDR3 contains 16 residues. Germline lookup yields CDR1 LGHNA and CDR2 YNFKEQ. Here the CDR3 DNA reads TGTGCCAGCAGCCAAGCCCCGGGATCCGTGAACACTGAAGCTTTCTTT. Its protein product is CASSQAPGSVNTEAFF.

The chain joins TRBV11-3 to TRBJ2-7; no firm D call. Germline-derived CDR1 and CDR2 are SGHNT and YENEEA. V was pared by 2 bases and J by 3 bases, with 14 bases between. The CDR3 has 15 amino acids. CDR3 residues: CASSLTSEKNYEQYF. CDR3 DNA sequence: TGTGCCAGCAGCTTAACTTCTGAGAAAAACTACGAGCAGTACTTC.

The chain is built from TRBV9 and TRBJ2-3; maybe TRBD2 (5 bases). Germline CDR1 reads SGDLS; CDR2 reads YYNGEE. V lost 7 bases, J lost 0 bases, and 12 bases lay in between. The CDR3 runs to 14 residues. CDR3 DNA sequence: TGTGCCAGCGGCCGAGGGCTTAGCACAGATACGCAGTATTTT. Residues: CASGRGLSTDTQYF.

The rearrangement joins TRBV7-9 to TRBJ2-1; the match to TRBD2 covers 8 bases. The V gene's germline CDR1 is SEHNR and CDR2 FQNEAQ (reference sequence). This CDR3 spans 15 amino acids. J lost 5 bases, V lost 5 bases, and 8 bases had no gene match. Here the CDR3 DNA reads TGTGCCAGCAGCGCACCCGGGACTAGACACAATGAGCAGTTCTTC. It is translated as CASSAPGTRHNEQFF.

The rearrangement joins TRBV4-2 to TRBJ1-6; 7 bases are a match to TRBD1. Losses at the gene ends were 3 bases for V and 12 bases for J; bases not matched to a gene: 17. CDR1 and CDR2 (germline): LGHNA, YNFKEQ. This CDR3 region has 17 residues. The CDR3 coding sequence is TGTGCCAGCAGCCAGCGCCCGCAAGGGACAGCGCCGGGACCCCTCCACTTT. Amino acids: CASSQRPQGTAPGPLHF.

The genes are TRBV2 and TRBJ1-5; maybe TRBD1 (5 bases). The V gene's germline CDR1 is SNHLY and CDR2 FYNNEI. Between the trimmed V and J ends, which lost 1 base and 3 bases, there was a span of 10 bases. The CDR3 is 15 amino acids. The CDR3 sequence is CASSEVDSFNQPQHF. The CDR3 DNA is TGTGCCAGCAGTGAAGTTGACAGCTTCAATCAGCCCCAGCATTTT.

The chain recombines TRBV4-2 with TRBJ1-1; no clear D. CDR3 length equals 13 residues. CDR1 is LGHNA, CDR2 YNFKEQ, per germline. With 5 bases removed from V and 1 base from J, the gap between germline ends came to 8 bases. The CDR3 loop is CASSSRGNTEAFF. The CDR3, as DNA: TGTGCCAGCAGCTCAAGAGGGAACACTGAAGCTTTCTTT.

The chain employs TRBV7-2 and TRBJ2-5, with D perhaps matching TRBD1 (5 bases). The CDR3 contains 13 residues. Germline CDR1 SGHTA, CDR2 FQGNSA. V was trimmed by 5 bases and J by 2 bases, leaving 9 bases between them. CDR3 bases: TGTGCCAGCAGCCAGAACAGGCAAGAGACCCAGTACTTC. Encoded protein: CASSQNRQETQYF.

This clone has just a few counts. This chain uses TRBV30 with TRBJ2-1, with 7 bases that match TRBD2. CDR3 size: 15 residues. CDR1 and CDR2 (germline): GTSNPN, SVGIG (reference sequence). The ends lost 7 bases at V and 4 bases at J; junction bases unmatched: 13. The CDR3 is CASQPREGVYNEQFF. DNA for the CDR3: TGTGCCTCTCAGCCTAGGGAGGGAGTTTACAATGAGCAGTTCTTC.

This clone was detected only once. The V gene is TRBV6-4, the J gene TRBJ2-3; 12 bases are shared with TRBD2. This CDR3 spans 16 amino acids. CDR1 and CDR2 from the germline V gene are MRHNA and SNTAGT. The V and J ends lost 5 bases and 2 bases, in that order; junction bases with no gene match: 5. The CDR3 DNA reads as TGTGCCAGCAGTCCTAGCGGGGGGGCCCCCACAGATACGCAGTATTTT. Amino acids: CASSPSGGAPTDTQYF.

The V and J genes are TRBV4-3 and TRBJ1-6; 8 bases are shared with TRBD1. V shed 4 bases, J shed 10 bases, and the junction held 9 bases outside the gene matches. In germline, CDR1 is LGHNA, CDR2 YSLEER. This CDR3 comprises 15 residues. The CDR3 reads CASSPSGQVLSPLHF. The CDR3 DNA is TGCGCCAGCAGCCCCTCGGGACAGGTTTTATCACCCCTCCACTTT.

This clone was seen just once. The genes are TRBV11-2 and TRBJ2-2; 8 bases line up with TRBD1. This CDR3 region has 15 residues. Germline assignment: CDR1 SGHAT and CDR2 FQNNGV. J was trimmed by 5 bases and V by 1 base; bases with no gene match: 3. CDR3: CASSLGTGITGELFF. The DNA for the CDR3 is TGTGCCAGCAGCTTAGGGACAGGGATTACCGGGGAGCTGTTTTTT.